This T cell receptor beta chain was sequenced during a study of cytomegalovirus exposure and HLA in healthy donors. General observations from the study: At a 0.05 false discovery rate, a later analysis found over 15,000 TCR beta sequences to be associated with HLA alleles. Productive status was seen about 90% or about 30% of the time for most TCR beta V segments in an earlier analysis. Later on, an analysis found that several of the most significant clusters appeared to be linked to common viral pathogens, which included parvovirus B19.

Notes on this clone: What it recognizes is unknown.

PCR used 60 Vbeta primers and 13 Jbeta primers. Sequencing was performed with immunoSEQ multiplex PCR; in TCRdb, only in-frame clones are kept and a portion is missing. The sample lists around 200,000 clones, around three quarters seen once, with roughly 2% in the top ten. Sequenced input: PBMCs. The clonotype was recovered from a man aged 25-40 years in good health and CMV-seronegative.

The CDR3 sequence: CASSPKGVRSIETQYF. The CDR3 DNA is TGTGCCAGCAGCCCCAAGGGGGTCCGTTCGATAGAGACCCAGTACTTC. V and J are TRBV9 and TRBJ2-5, with D possibly TRBD1 on 6 matching bases. The CDR3 is 16 residues long. The ends were cut back, 4 bases at V and 4 bases at J, with 20 bases in the middle. In germline, CDR1 is SGDLS, CDR2 YYNGEE.